This TCR beta chain was identified in a study of T-cell reconstitution after alpha-beta-depleted transplantation in children (dated by TCRdb to about 2016). For context, the study as a whole: Using TCR repertoire profiling, the study quantitatively followed how T-cell immune reconstitution unfolded in children after TCRalphabeta/CD19-depleted allogeneic hematopoietic cell transplantation.

The sample's treatment or condition label, decoded: allogeneic hematopoietic cell transplantation with graft depleted of TCRalphabeta T cells and CD19 B cells. The transplant recipients were children given TCRalphabeta/CD19-depleted allogeneic hematopoietic cell grafts. The library was prepared using PCR. Instrument on record: Illumina HiSeq 2500. To normalize quantification of the TCRbeta repertoire, the TCR libraries were built with molecular barcoding that relied on unique molecular identifiers. TCRdb reanalyzed the raw reads on its own, using fastp at Q25 for trimming and MiXCR for clone calling, and kept in-frame beta chains. Every CDR3 protein is listed once, alongside the most common genes and DNA of its rows. The sample table contains some 290,000 distinct CDR3 sequences; only one count was recorded for approximately 23% of them. The top ten hold approximately 11% of the sample. Including the terminal cysteine and phenylalanine, the CDR3 comprises 16 residues. Of the read, only the CDR3 DNA is kept; its 48 bases are in frame from base 1. Per the germline V gene, SQVTM is the CDR1 and ANQGSEA is the CDR2. Trimming removed 7 bases from V and 4 bases from J; the gene matches leave 18 bases unexplained.

About this clonotype: Its specific antigen is unknown. Within one base of it there is no much larger clone, and no base qualities were kept.

Findings and caveats that apply to the study as a whole: The high TCRbeta diversity at day 60 in some patients was ascribed to recipient T cells and intrathymic progenitors that had survived conditioning. Apparently early alphabetaT-cell count recovery about two months after transplant reportedly relied on only several hundred rapidly expanded clones derived from non-depleted graft cells. Over the following months the frequencies of hyperexpanded clones went down, and after one year T-cell counts and TCRbeta diversity were mostly credited to newly produced T cells.

This sequence uses TRBV29-1 and TRBJ2-5, with 7 central nucleotides matching TRBD1. The clonotype originates from a male patient aged 10 to 17 who had a stem cell transplant for acute lymphoblastic leukemia, so the T cells may come from the graft donor. Specimen: PBMCs, mostly from graft donor cells, collected 180 days after TCRalphabeta/CD19-depleted stem cell transplant. For the CDR3, the sequence is CSAARGQATWRETQYF. The DNA reads as follows: TGCAGCGCCGCTAGGGGGCAGGCCACGTGGAGAGAGACCCAGTACTTC.